This TCR beta chain was captured by sequencing in a study of blood T cell repertoires in COVID-19 (dated by TCRdb to 2019 to 2021). Looking at the study overall: Samples covering the acute and convalescent phases of COVID-19 were provided by collaborators in the United States, Italy and Spain. The material from the prospective study consisted of cDNA or gDNA derived from T cells, B-cell-depleted T cells, or PBMCs. Deeply sampled blood TCRbeta repertoires from subjects exposed to, actively infected with, or recovered from COVID-19 were included in the dataset. The repertoires were released in a freely available public database meant as a resource for research on the immune response to SARS-CoV-2. The samples were drawn from two sources: the first 160 participants of the ongoing ImmuneRACE study, and over 1,000 subjects contributed by 6 global collaborators. A de-identified subject ID, COVID-19 status, age in years and sex were almost always included in the sample metadata. HLA class I and class II types, where available, came from metadata supplied by the sample provider rather than from assay-based typing.

Participants in the prospective study were aged about 18 to 95 years, lived in 20 to 30 United States geographic areas, and enrolled through a virtual design. In the prospective study, participants were assigned to cohorts based on the clinical history participants reported in a screening survey and a study questionnaire. For ImmuneRACE Cohort 3, a participant was defined as recovered based on two consecutive negative NP/OP PCR tests, clearance by a healthcare professional, or resolution of symptoms. Mobile phlebotomists in the prospective study collected whole blood, serum and a nasopharyngeal or oropharyngeal swab from every participant. Participants in the prospective study had the option to provide additional blood draws and questionnaires over a 2-month period. Before DNA extraction, prospective study blood samples were shipped either frozen or at room temperature. The immunoSEQ Assay, a bias-controlled multiplex PCR, was used to amplify TCRbeta CDR3 regions from genomic DNA. The authors' analysis ran thus. The number of nucleated cells in each sample was estimated by amplification of reference gene primers within the assay. Sequence reads were collapsed and filtered to measure the absolute abundance of every unique TCRbeta CDR3 rearrangement. For each sample, productive Simpson clonality was calculated as the square root of Simpson's diversity index over productive rearrangements. Imported from immuneACCESS, the table was reduced by TCRdb to in-frame sequences with V and J called. These copies leave out some clones; in studies compared against another copy, an unresolved V gene accounts for under half, and the cause of the remainder is not known. That table gives V, J and clone size, and the DNA gave D and trimming. Within this sample are around 370,000 clones, with around 90% of them counted one time only. The ten largest clones represent 0.9% to 1.5% of the sample.

Study-wide conclusions, independent of this receptor: How much clinical and demographic metadata was included differed by source and by participant, and the metadata was provided uncurated.

Comment on this clone: What this receptor recognizes is not known. The record has no base qualities; no much larger clone is one base away.

Cut back by 3 bases and 7 bases, the V and J ends lie 13 bases apart. From the germline V gene, CDR1 is SGHTA and CDR2 is FQGTGA. Measured from the cysteine to the phenylalanine, the CDR3 is 13 residues long. Only the CDR3 part of the read is kept: 39 bases, read in frame from the first base. The receptor chain draws on TRBV7-3 and TRBJ2-7; a weak D assignment points to TRBD2 (5 bases agree). The receptor was derived from a woman aged 18-30 years who had recovered from COVID-19. Material: PBMCs or T cells enriched from blood (not recorded which). DNA sequence: TGTGCCAGCAGCTTGGCTAGCAGAGGGGAGCAGTACTTC. Translated, it reads CASSLASRGEQYF. Here the CDR3 is joined to the reference TRBV7-3 and TRBJ2-7 genes, and the full variable domain is: GAGVSQTPSNKVTEKGKYVELRCDPISGHTALYWYRQSLGQGPEFLIYFQGTGAADDSGLPNDRFFAVRPEGSVSTLKIQRTERGDSAVYLCASSLASRGEQYFGPGTRLTVT.